These 28 T cell receptor beta chains were all obtained from the same sample, sequenced in a study of CD8 T cells in ankylosing spondylitis. TCRdb redid the calling of the 5' RACE reads with MiXCR, one entry per CDR3 protein. Of under 400,000 distinct CDR3 sequences in the sample, approximately 10% were seen once. Sequencing was done on a sample of blood, either unsorted or a sorted T cell fraction (not recorded which). These receptors all stem from a female donor with ankylosing spondylitis or in good health (not recorded which).

V is TRBV29-1 and J is TRBJ1-5; no definite D call. Germline CDR1 and CDR2: SQVTM and ANQGSEA. The CDR3 covers 13 residues. Trimming shortened V by 4 bases and J by 2 bases, and 9 bases separated the two germline ends. As DNA, the CDR3 is TGCAGCGTTGTTGACAACCGCAATCAGCCCCAGCATTTT. It encodes CSVVDNRNQPQHF. Combining the CDR3 with reference TRBV29-1 and TRBJ1-5 gives the whole variable domain SAVISQKPSRDICQRGTSLTIQCQVDSQVTMMFWYRQQPGQSLTLIATANQGSEATYESGFVIDKFPISRPNLTFSTLTVSNMSPEDSSIYLCSVVDNRNQPQHFGDGTRLSIL.

This clonotype was picked up many times. The genes are TRBV29-1 and TRBJ2-1, with D possibly called TRBD1 or TRBD2 (5 bases each). This CDR3 contains 11 residues. In germline, CDR1 is SQVTM, CDR2 ANQGSEA. V was clipped by 4 bases and J by 9 bases, with 10 bases between them. CDR3 nucleotides: TGCAGCGTTGCGGGTGGGGGTGAGCAGTTCTTC. This gives the protein CSVAGGGEQFF.

Many counts were recorded for this clonotype. V gene TRBV20-1 combines with J gene TRBJ1-6; possible D gene TRBD1, 5 bases. Germline CDR1 is DFQATT and CDR2 is SNEGSKA (reference sequence). The CDR3 totals 15 residues. V was pared by 4 bases and J by 3 bases, with 13 bases between. The CDR3, as DNA: TGCAGTGCTACCTGGGGGGGGTTCTATAATTCACCCCTCCACTTT. Its protein is CSATWGGFYNSPLHF.

The CDR3 sequence is CASSAGQGPANTGELFF. CDR3 nucleotides: TGTGCCAGCAGCGCAGGACAGGGGCCGGCGAACACCGGGGAGCTGTTTTTT. This chain links TRBV7-8 with TRBJ2-2; 9 nucleotides match TRBD1. Germline V gene data show CDR1 as SGHVS and CDR2 as FQNEAQ. With 5 bases clipped from V and 0 bases from J, the junction kept 7 bases outside the gene matches. The CDR3 length is 17 residues. Filled out from reference TRBV7-8 and TRBJ2-2, the complete variable domain reads GAGVSQSPRYKVAKRGQDVALRCDPISGHVSLFWYQQALGQGPEFLTYFQNEAQLDKSGLPSDRFFAERPEGSVSTLKIQRTQQEDSAVYLCASSAGQGPANTGELFFGEGSRLTVL.

This clonotype was observed at least ten times. The rearrangement joins TRBV27 to TRBJ1-2; no clear D. Germline V lookup: CDR1 MNHEY, CDR2 SMNVEV (reference sequence). The V gene lost 4 bases and the J gene lost 6 bases, with 18 bases spanning the gap. The CDR3 runs to 15 residues. The CDR3 here is CASSSISVGRDGYTF. CDR3 nucleotides: TGTGCCAGCAGTTCTATCTCGGTGGGGAGGGATGGCTACACCTTC.

The rearrangement joins TRBV5-5 to TRBJ1-1; D gene unclear. Germline values: CDR1 SGHKS, CDR2 YYEKEE (reference sequence). The CDR3 is made up of 14 amino acids. Deletions cut 0 bases from V and 2 bases from J, with 8 bases between. The CDR3 region has the DNA TGTGCCAGCAGCTTGGCAATCCTTAACACTGAAGCTTTCTTT. The encoded protein is CASSLAILNTEAFF.

V usage is TRBV19 and J usage is TRBJ1-1; no reliable D call. Trimming removed 0 bases from V and 5 bases from J, with 7 bases in between. CDR3 length: 13 residues. CDR1 is LNHDA and CDR2 is SQIVND in the germline V gene (reference sequence). The CDR3 DNA sequence: TGTGCCAGTAGTATAGATGTCAGGACTGAAGCTTTCTTT. As protein: CASSIDVRTEAFF.

This clonotype came up a few times. The genes are TRBV24-1 and TRBJ2-3, with 7 bases identical to TRBD1. Germline CDR1 KGHDR, CDR2 SFDVKD. V shed 1 base and J 1 base; nucleotides not matched to a gene: 4. The CDR3 sequence is 16 residues long. The CDR3 sequence is CATSDFPGTGTDTQYF. The CDR3 DNA follows: TGTGCCACCAGTGATTTTCCCGGGACAGGCACAGATACGCAGTATTTT.

This clonotype showed up many times. V usage is TRBV7-2 and J usage is TRBJ1-5; D uncertain. The CDR3 has 15 amino acids. Trimming removed 1 base from V and 6 bases from J, with 13 bases in between. Per the germline V gene, CDR1 is SGHTA and CDR2 is FQGNSA. CDR3 region: CASSLVVSNGQPQHF. The CDR3 bases are TGTGCCAGCAGCTTAGTCGTCTCCAACGGTCAGCCCCAGCATTTT.

This clonotype was counted many times. The chain employs TRBV27 and TRBJ2-7; D unresolved. The CDR3 covers 15 residues. Germline CDR1 is MNHEY and CDR2 is SMNVEV (reference sequence). The germline V and J ends were trimmed by 0 bases and 2 bases, with 11 bases remaining between them. The CDR3 coding sequence is TGTGCCAGCAGTTTATCGCCCACCCCGGCCTACGAGCAGTACTTC. Its translation is CASSLSPTPAYEQYF.

This clonotype occurred a few times. The V gene is TRBV5-1, the J gene TRBJ2-5; tentatively, D is TRBD1 (5 bases). Trimming pared 0 bases from V and 9 bases from J, leaving 18 bases between. The germline gives CDR1 SGHRS, CDR2 YFSETQ. The CDR3 loop spans 15 amino acids. The CDR3 sequence is CASSLDTGLLSAQYF. CDR3 bases: TGCGCCAGCAGCTTGGATACAGGCCTTTTATCGGCCCAGTACTTC. Using reference TRBV5-1 and TRBJ2-5 for the parts outside the CDR3, the full variable domain is KAGVTQTPRYLIKTRGQQVTLSCSPISGHRSVSWYQQTPGQGLQFLFEYFSETQRNKGNFPGRFSGRQFSNSRSEMNVSTLELGDSALYLCASSLDTGLLSAQYFGPGTRLLVL.

The chain employs TRBV11-2 and TRBJ2-7; TRBD1 agrees at 7 bases. Germline V gene sequence: CDR1 SGHAT, CDR2 FQNNGV. Unmatched junction bases numbered 16, after V lost 4 bases and J lost 1 base. The CDR3 contains 18 residues. CDR3 region: CASSSLWDVGDRSYEQYF. CDR3 DNA sequence: TGTGCCAGCAGCTCCTTATGGGATGTGGGGGACAGATCCTACGAGCAGTACTTC. The full variable domain, rest sourced from reference TRBV11-2 and TRBJ2-7, is EAGVAQSPRYKIIEKRQSVAFWCNPISGHATLYWYQQILGQGPKLLIQFQNNGVVDDSQLPKDRFSAERLKGVDSTLKIQPAKLEDSAVYLCASSSLWDVGDRSYEQYFGPGTRLTVT.

Only a few counts were recorded for this clonotype. CDR3: CASSPWDGQETQYF. The CDR3 DNA reads TGTGCCAGCAGTCCTTGGGACGGACAAGAGACCCAGTACTTC. The chain joins TRBV28 to TRBJ2-5, with D perhaps given as TRBD1 or TRBD2 (5 bases each). This CDR3 contains 14 residues. The germline V gene encodes CDR1 MDHEN and CDR2 SYDVKM. V lost 5 bases to trimming and J lost 2 bases, with 12 bases between them.

This clonotype was seen at least ten times. The gene calls are TRBV4-2 and TRBJ1-2, with unresolved D. Per the germline V gene, CDR1 is LGHNA and CDR2 is YNFKEQ. This CDR3 is 15 amino acids long. V dropped 1 base and J dropped 5 bases, with 14 bases sitting between them. The CDR3 region is CASSQGGSQNYGYTF. The CDR3 nucleotides read TGTGCCAGCAGCCAAGGTGGCAGCCAGAATTATGGCTACACCTTC.

This clonotype showed up just a few times. The rearrangement uses TRBV28 and TRBJ2-4, with D possibly being TRBD1 (5 bases). Germline CDR1 reads MDHEN; CDR2 reads SYDVKM. Between the trimmed V and J ends, which lost 2 bases and 1 base, there was a span of 15 bases. The CDR3 is 17 residues long. CDR3 region: CASSLLDRSLAKNIQYF. CDR3 nucleotide sequence: TGTGCCAGCAGTTTACTTGACAGATCCCTGGCCAAAAACATTCAGTACTTC. Full variable domain (missing parts from reference TRBV28 and TRBJ2-4): DVKVTQSSRYLVKRTGEKVFLECVQDMDHENMFWYRQDPGLGLRLIYFSYDVKMKEKGDIPEGYSVSREKKERFSLILESASTNQTSMYLCASSLLDRSLAKNIQYFGAGTRLSVL.

The gene calls are TRBV6-4 and TRBJ1-5; TRBD1 is a possible D gene (6 bases). V dropped 4 bases and J dropped 0 bases, with 13 bases sitting between them. This CDR3 has 16 residues. Germline lookup yields CDR1 MRHNA and CDR2 SNTAGT. The CDR3 sequence: CASSVQGLYSNQPQHF. The CDR3 nucleotides are TGTGCCAGCAGTGTACAGGGCCTTTATAGCAATCAGCCCCAGCATTTT.

Turning to this clonotype: At one boundary the junction diverges from the germline segment, which might be a read error. The CDR3 DNA is TGCTGTGCTTTTAACCGGGACAGCTATAGCACAGATACGCAGTATTTT. The encoded protein is CCAFNRDSYSTDTQYF. The J gene is TRBJ2-3, the V gene TRBV20-1; TRBD1 agrees at 7 bases. This CDR3 spans 16 amino acids. Germline CDR1 and CDR2: DFQATT and SNEGSKA (reference sequence).

Many counts were recorded for this clonotype. The chain carries TRBV12-3 or TRBV12-4 and TRBJ2-7, with D possibly being TRBD1 or TRBD2 (5 bases each). The V and J ends lost 6 bases and 5 bases respectively, with 11 bases between them. CDR3 length: 12 amino acids. This CDR3 is CASSRDGHEQYF. The CDR3 bases are TGTGCCAGCAGCCGGGACGGCCACGAGCAGTACTTC.

This clonotype was recorded a few times. The chain uses TRBV4-2 and TRBJ2-7, with a weak D call TRBD1 (6 bases). The germline V gene encodes CDR1 LGHNA and CDR2 YNFKEQ. Trimming stripped 7 bases from V and 7 bases from J, with 17 bases between. This CDR3 region has 13 residues. CDR3 amino acids: CASNNPGAGEQYF. The DNA for the CDR3 is TGTGCCAGCAATAACCCAGGGGCCGGGGAGCAGTACTTC.

This clonotype was seen ten or more times. The chain carries TRBV5-1 and TRBJ2-1; possible D gene TRBD1, 6 bases. V was shortened by 4 bases and J by 6 bases, with 23 bases between the two germline ends. Germline CDR1 reads SGHRS; CDR2 reads YFSETQ. The CDR3 has 17 amino acids. CDR3 amino acids: CASSTRWGQGGPNEQFF. The CDR3 DNA reads as TGCGCCAGCAGCACGAGGTGGGGGCAAGGCGGACCCAATGAGCAGTTCTTC.

This clonotype was counted at least ten times. The genes are TRBV12-3 or TRBV12-4 and TRBJ1-2; 9 nucleotides align to TRBD1. CDR3 length: 16 amino acids. V was pared by 4 bases and J by 7 bases, with 13 bases of the junction left unmatched. CDR3 in amino acids: CASSYPRDRAVSGYTF. In nucleotides, the CDR3 is TGTGCCAGCAGTTACCCCCGGGACAGGGCTGTTAGTGGCTACACCTTC.

A remark on this clonotype: A single base separates this from a much larger clone, so it may be a read error. The chain links TRBV20-1 to TRBJ2-3; D possibly corresponds to TRBD2 (6 bases). This CDR3 spans 20 amino acids. The germline gives CDR1 DFQATT, CDR2 SNEGSKA (reference sequence). The CDR3 sequence is CNAREKGPLASDYRRDTQYF. The CDR3 DNA reads TGCAATGCTAGAGAAAAGGGTCCATTGGCTAGCGATTACCGACGGGATACGCAGTATTTT.

At least ten counts were recorded for this clonotype. The chain recombines TRBV12-3 or TRBV12-4 with TRBJ2-5; TRBD2 agrees at 10 bases. The trim removed 5 bases at V and 5 bases at J, leaving 11 bases unmatched. The CDR3 consists of 16 residues. CDR3 coding DNA: TGTGCCAGCAGTGCCTCCGGGACTAGCGCATCTGAGACCCAGTACTTC. Translating gives CASSASGTSASETQYF.

This clonotype came up many times. This rearrangement joins TRBV20-1 to TRBJ1-5; 7 positions agree with TRBD1. CDR1 DFQATT and CDR2 SNEGSKA come from the germline V gene (reference sequence). CDR3 size: 12 residues. Trimming removed 3 bases from V and 6 bases from J; junction bases left unmatched: 2. This CDR3 is CSARTGSQPQHF. CDR3 DNA sequence: TGCAGTGCTAGGACAGGGTCTCAGCCCCAGCATTTT.

Many counts were recorded for this clonotype. The CDR3: CASRGTGSGNTIYF. As DNA, the CDR3 is TGTGCCAGCAGAGGGACAGGGTCCGGAAACACCATATATTTT. The rearrangement uses TRBV6-1 and TRBJ1-3, with 9 bases fitting TRBD1. The germline V gene encodes CDR1 MNHNS and CDR2 SASEGT. J lost 4 bases, V lost 6 bases, and 4 bases had no gene match. The CDR3 sequence is 14 residues long.

This clonotype was seen more than once but under ten times. The chain recombines TRBV5-1 with TRBJ2-7, with D perhaps matching TRBD1 (6 bases). V lost 3 bases and J 0 bases, leaving 16 bases between the germline ends. CDR1 SGHRS and CDR2 YFSETQ come from the germline V gene. This CDR3 is built from 16 residues. CDR3 protein: CASSSTIRDTSYEQYF. CDR3 nucleotide sequence: TGCGCCAGCAGCTCAACGATCCGGGACACCTCCTACGAGCAGTACTTC.

This clonotype was observed a single time. V usage is TRBV7-8 and J usage is TRBJ1-5, with D possibly matching TRBD1 (6 bases). The germline V gene encodes CDR1 SGHVS and CDR2 FQNEAQ. The CDR3 runs to 17 residues. Trimming stripped 4 bases from V and 3 bases from J, with 19 bases between. The CDR3 DNA reads as TGTGCCAGCAGCTACAAGGACAGACTACGGGACAATCAGCCCCAGCATTTT. Its protein is CASSYKDRLRDNQPQHF.

This clonotype was recorded many times. Mismatch with germline at one junction end may stem from a read error. The genes are TRBV5-1 and TRBJ2-5; no firm D call. Germline values: CDR1 SGHRS, CDR2 YFSETQ. This CDR3 region has 18 residues. CDR3 protein: CASTLDLSQEWFQETQYF. CDR3 in DNA: TGCGCCAGCACCTTGGATTTGAGCCAGGAGTGGTTCCAAGAGACCCAGTACTTC. Filled out from reference TRBV5-1 and TRBJ2-5, the complete variable domain reads KAGVTQTPRYLIKTRGQQVTLSCSPISGHRSVSWYQQTPGQGLQFLFEYFSETQRNKGNFPGRFSGRQFSNSRSEMNVSTLELGDSALYLCASTLDLSQEWFQETQYFGPGTRLLVL.